The entry below gives a single T cell receptor beta chain sequence along with its context. This specimen comes from a study of T cell repertoires in aging, cancer and after chemotherapy. Study-level information: Clear clonal overlap appeared across healthy donor samples taken over several months to years. About 9.1 million TCR reads were in the whole dataset.

The germline CDR1 and CDR2 sequences are ENHRY and SYGVKD. This CDR3 region has 12 residues. Trimming removed 9 bases from V and 3 bases from J, with 11 bases in between. Amplification of TCR beta used genomic DNA extracted from peripheral blood. A mixed TRB-A/B primer pool amplified rearranged TRB by multiplex touch-down PCR. Via MiXCR, TCRdb re-called the multiplex PCR reads, giving one row per CDR3 protein. The top ten hold 7% to 9% of the sample, which has some 11,000 distinct CDR3 sequences, roughly 40% seen once. The V and J genes are TRBV10-3 and TRBJ1-2; D perhaps matches TRBD1 (6 bases). This TCR came from a human donor in good health. The sample was blood. In nucleotides, the CDR3 is TGTGCCATTTCACAGGGTGACTATGGCTACACCTTC. As protein: CAISQGDYGYTF.